This entry lists 9 T cell receptor beta chains sequenced from one sample in a study of T cell repertoires in cytomegalovirus infection. TCRdb re-called the reads with MiXCR, one entry per CDR3 protein. The table records some 300,000 distinct CDR3 sequences, roughly 17% of them present only once. The sample taken for sequencing was PBMCs. Every receptor here comes from a human donor in good health (CMV status not recorded). Some clones in this sample may be carry-over from other donors' samples.

Concerning this clonotype: The germline gene is not matched at one end of the junction; a read error may be the cause. The chain uses TRBV7-8 and TRBJ2-7, with D possibly matching TRBD2 (5 bases). Per the germline V gene, CDR1 is SGHVS and CDR2 is FQNEAQ. The CDR3 sequence is 15 residues long. The CDR3 loop is CASSLQSGGPYEHYF. The CDR3 nucleotides read TGTGCCAGCAGCTTACAGTCCGGAGGTCCCTACGAGCACTACTTC.

This clonotype was detected only a few times. V gene TRBV20-1 combines with J gene TRBJ1-1; 7 bases are a match to TRBD1. The CDR3 has 13 amino acids. The V and J ends lost 5 bases and 5 bases, in that order; junction bases with no gene match: 8. Germline values: CDR1 DFQATT, CDR2 SNEGSKA (reference sequence). CDR3: CSAHKTGVTEAFF. The CDR3 nucleotides are TGCAGTGCTCACAAAACAGGGGTAACTGAAGCTTTCTTT.

CDR3 amino acids: CSATWGEKLFF. DNA for the CDR3: TGCAGTGCTACCTGGGGGGAAAAACTGTTTTTT. The chain carries TRBV20-1 and TRBJ1-4, with a possible D match to TRBD1 (5 bases). Germline V gives CDR1 DFQATT, CDR2 SNEGSKA (reference sequence). This CDR3 spans 11 amino acids. The V end was cut by 4 bases, the J end by 8 bases, with 8 bases between.

The gene calls are TRBV15 and TRBJ2-7; 8 bases agree with TRBD2. Germline CDR1 LNHNV, CDR2 YYDKDF (reference sequence). V gave up 0 bases and J gave up 1 base; unmatched junction bases: 11. This CDR3 has 18 amino acids. CDR3 sequence (DNA): TGTGCCACCAGCAGAGATCCCGCGAGGACTAGCTTATCCTACGAGCAGTACTTC. This translates into CATSRDPARTSLSYEQYF.

Ten or more counts support this clonotype. V gene TRBV29-1 combines with J gene TRBJ2-7, with D possibly TRBD1 on 6 matching bases. The CDR3 extends over 13 amino acids. The V gene lost 7 bases and the J gene lost 0 bases, with 13 bases spanning the gap. In germline, CDR1 is SQVTM, CDR2 ANQGSEA. The CDR3 DNA sequence: TGCAGCGGTGAGGACAGCCTCTCCTACGAGCAGTACTTC. Residues: CSGEDSLSYEQYF.

This clonotype has at least ten counts. The rearrangement uses TRBV7-2 and TRBJ1-3, with D unresolved. Germline V gives CDR1 SGHTA, CDR2 FQGNSA. Trimming removed 4 bases from V and 3 bases from J, with 10 bases in between. This CDR3 contains 14 residues. CDR3 loop: CASSSFSRGNTIYF. In nucleotides, the CDR3 is TGTGCCAGCAGCTCCTTCTCCCGTGGAAACACCATATATTTT.

The V gene is TRBV19, the J gene TRBJ1-5; D not certain. This CDR3 spans 18 amino acids. Germline assignment: CDR1 LNHDA and CDR2 SQIVND (reference sequence). V gave up 3 bases and J gave up 9 bases, with 27 bases separating them. CDR3 DNA sequence: TGTGCCAGTAGTATCAGTAAATCCGGAGGGATCGGGGTGCGGCCCCAGCATTTT. It specifies CASSISKSGGIGVRPQHF.

This clonotype occurred a few times. V and J are TRBV24-1 and TRBJ2-3, with 7 nucleotides matching TRBD1. V lost 0 bases, J lost 1 base, and 3 bases stayed unmatched. Germline V gene sequence: CDR1 KGHDR, CDR2 SFDVKD. This CDR3 spans 16 amino acids. CDR3 region: CATSDLAGTGTDTQYF. DNA for the CDR3: TGTGCCACCAGTGATTTGGCCGGGACAGGCACAGATACGCAGTATTTT.

The chain combines TRBV6-1 with TRBJ1-1; D gene unclear. V shed 6 bases and J shed 0 bases, with 14 bases lying between them. Germline V gives CDR1 MNHNS, CDR2 SASEGT. This CDR3 comprises 15 residues. This CDR3 reads CASSALTNMNTEAFF. In DNA form, the CDR3 reads TGTGCCAGCAGCGCCTTAACGAACATGAACACTGAAGCTTTCTTT.